This T cell receptor (beta chain) emerged from a study of blood T cell repertoires in COVID-19. Profiling relied on immunoSEQ multiplex PCR, and the TCRdb table lists in-frame clones only, not all of them. The table shows roughly 180,000 clones, with 81% occurring only once. Germline values: CDR1 KGHSH, CDR2 LQKENI. V trimming: 2 bases; J trimming: 4 bases; junction bases outside the gene matches: 2. The CDR3 is made up of 15 amino acids. This clone has at least ten counts. Participant reports of clinical history set cohort assignment. This sequence joins TRBV18 and TRBJ2-2, with 9 bases identical to TRBD2. The material sequenced was PBMCs or T cells enriched from blood (not recorded which). The TCR originated in a woman aged 40 to 50 with acute COVID-19. The DNA for the CDR3 is TGTGCCAGCTCACCAGCGACTAGCGGCACCGGGGAGCTGTTTTTT. Protein sequence: CASSPATSGTGELFF.